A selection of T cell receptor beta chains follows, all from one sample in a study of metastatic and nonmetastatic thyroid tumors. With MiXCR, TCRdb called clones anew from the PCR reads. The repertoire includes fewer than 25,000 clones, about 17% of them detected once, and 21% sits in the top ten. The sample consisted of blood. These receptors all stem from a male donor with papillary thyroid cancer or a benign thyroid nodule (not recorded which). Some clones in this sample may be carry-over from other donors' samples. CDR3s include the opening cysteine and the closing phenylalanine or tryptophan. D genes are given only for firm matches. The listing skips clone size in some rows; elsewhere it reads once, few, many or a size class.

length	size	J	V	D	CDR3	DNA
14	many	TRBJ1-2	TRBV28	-	CASSLGGRVYGYTF	TGTGCCAGCAGTTTAGGTGGCAGGGTCTATGGCTACACCTTC
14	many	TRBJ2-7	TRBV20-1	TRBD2	CSASGLADSYEQYF	TGCAGTGCGAGCGGACTAGCGGACTCCTACGAGCAGTACTTC
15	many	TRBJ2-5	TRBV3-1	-	CASSQGGGKGETQYF	TGTGCCAGCAGCCAAGGTGGTGGGAAAGGAGAGACCCAGTACTTC
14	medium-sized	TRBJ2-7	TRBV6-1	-	CASQLSESDYEQYF	TGTGCCAGTCAACTTAGCGAATCCGACTACGAGCAGTACTTC
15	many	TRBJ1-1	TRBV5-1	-	CASSYLQGTAAEAFF	TGCGCCAGCAGCTACCTCCAGGGGACGGCGGCTGAAGCTTTCTTT
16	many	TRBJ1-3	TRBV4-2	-	CASSLRRDLSGNTIYF	TGTGCCAGCAGCCTCCGAAGGGACTTAAGTGGAAACACCATATATTTT
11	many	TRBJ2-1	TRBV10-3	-	CAISAYNEQFF	TGTGCCATCAGTGCCTACAATGAGCAGTTCTTC
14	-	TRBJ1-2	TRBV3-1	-	CASSPRDQAGGYTF	TGTGCCAGCAGCCCCAGGGACCAAGCGGGAGGCTACACCTTC
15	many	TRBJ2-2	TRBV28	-	CASSLPGTNTGELFF	TGTGCCAGCAGTTTACCCGGGACGAACACCGGGGAGCTGTTTTTT
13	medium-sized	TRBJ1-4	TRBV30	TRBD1	CASTRDRAEKLFF	TGTGCCTCAACCCGGGACAGGGCTGAAAAACTGTTTTTT
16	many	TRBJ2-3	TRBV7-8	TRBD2	CASSSGLAGFTDTQYF	TGTGCCAGCAGCTCGGGACTAGCGGGATTCACAGATACGCAGTATTTT
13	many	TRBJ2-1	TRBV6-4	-	CASSDSEGSEQFF	TGTGCCAGCAGTGACTCGGAGGGTAGTGAGCAGTTCTTC
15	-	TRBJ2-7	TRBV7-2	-	CASSQSERESYEQYF	TGTGCCAGCAGCCAATCGGAGAGGGAGTCCTACGAGCAGTACTTC
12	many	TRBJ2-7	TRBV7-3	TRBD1	CASSATGGEQYF	TGTGCCAGCAGCGCGACAGGGGGCGAGCAGTACTTC
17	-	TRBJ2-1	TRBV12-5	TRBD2	CASGPGLAGGPSDEQFF	TGTGCTAGTGGCCCTGGACTAGCGGGAGGGCCGAGTGATGAGCAGTTCTTC
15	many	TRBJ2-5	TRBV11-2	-	CASSLGGSSLETQYF	TGTGCCAGCAGCTTAGGCGGGTCTAGCTTGGAGACCCAGTACTTC
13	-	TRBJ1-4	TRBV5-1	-	CASSLPTAEKLFF	TGCGCCAGCAGCCTCCCGACAGCCGAAAAACTGTTTTTT
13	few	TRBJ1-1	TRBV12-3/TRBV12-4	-	CASSLEEGTEAFF	TGTGCCAGCAGCCTGGAAGAGGGCACTGAAGCTTTCTTT
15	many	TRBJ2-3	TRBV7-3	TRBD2	CASSFSGDYTDTQYF	TGTGCCAGCAGCTTTAGCGGGGACTACACAGATACGCAGTATTTT
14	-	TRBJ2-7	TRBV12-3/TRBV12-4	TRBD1	CASRGQTHSYEQYF	TGTGCCAGCAGGGGACAGACCCACTCCTACGAGCAGTACTTC
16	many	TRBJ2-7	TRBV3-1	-	CASSQSWGTVTYEQYF	TGTGCCAGCAGCCAAAGTTGGGGGACCGTTACCTACGAGCAGTACTTC
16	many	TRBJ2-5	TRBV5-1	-	CASNAGSQGLGGTQYF	TGCGCCAGCAATGCAGGCAGCCAGGGACTGGGGGGGACCCAGTACTTC
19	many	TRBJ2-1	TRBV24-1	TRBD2	CATSSGTSGKAGLNNEQFF	TGTGCCACCAGTTCCGGGACTAGCGGGAAGGCGGGCCTTAACAATGAGCAGTTCTTC
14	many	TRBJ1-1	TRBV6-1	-	CASSEGTGRPEAFF	TGTGCCAGCAGTGAAGGGACCGGACGCCCTGAAGCTTTCTTT
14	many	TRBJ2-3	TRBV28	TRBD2	CASRLRLAADTQYF	TGTGCCAGCAGATTACGACTAGCCGCAGATACGCAGTATTTT
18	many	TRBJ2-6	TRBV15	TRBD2	CATSTLAGGVSGANVLTF	TGTGCCACCAGCACCCTAGCGGGAGGAGTCTCTGGGGCCAACGTCCTGACTTTC